The 7 T cell receptor beta chains below were found in one sample sequenced in a study of Ad26.COV2.S vaccination and SARS-CoV-2 variants. The data were produced by immunoSEQ multiplex PCR, yet TCRdb's version contains in-frame clones alone and is incomplete. This table has hundreds of thousands of clones, under 95% appearing once. The material was peripheral blood, obtained after recovery from COVID-19. Receptor source: a human donor who had recovered from COVID-19.

The chain carries TRBV4-1 and TRBJ2-5; 12 nucleotides match TRBD2. The CDR3 loop spans 18 amino acids. Losses at the gene ends were 3 bases for V and 5 bases for J; bases not matched to a gene: 13. Per the germline V gene, CDR1 is MGHRA and CDR2 is YSYEKL. Here the CDR3 DNA reads TGCGCCAGCAGCCAGTGGGCTAGCGGGGGGGCGATTGGGGAGACCCAGTACTTC. Translation: CASSQWASGGAIGETQYF.

This rearrangement joins TRBV2 to TRBJ2-1; 7 nucleotides align to TRBD2. The germline V gene encodes CDR1 SNHLY and CDR2 FYNNEI. Trimming at V came to 6 bases and at J to 8 bases, leaving 13 bases not matched to a gene. This CDR3 has 15 residues. The CDR3 DNA reads as TGTGCCAGCAGCGCTAAGCGGGGAACTCTGGATGAGCAGTTCTTC. It yields the protein CASSAKRGTLDEQFF. Full variable domain (remainder filled in from reference TRBV2 and TRBJ2-1): EPEVTQTPSHQVTQMGQEVILRCVPISNHLYFYWYRQILGQKVEFLVSFYNNEISEKSEIFDDQFSVERPDGSNFTLKIRSTKLEDSAMYFCASSAKRGTLDEQFFGPGTRLTVL.

V and J are TRBV7-9 and TRBJ1-5, with D tentatively TRBD1 (5 bases). The CDR3 contains 14 residues. Trimming stripped 4 bases from V and 3 bases from J, with 10 bases between. CDR1 is SEHNR, CDR2 FQNEAQ, per germline (reference sequence). Here the CDR3 DNA reads TGTGCCAGCAGCTCGGGACTGCACAATCAGCCCCAGCATTTT. This encodes CASSSGLHNQPQHF.

This clone was recorded once. The chain joins TRBV7-9 to TRBJ1-4; D unclear. The CDR3 is 19 residues long. Trimming removed 1 base at V and 3 bases at J, with 21 bases between. Germline V CDR1 and CDR2: SEHNR, FQNEAQ (reference sequence). CDR3 sequence reads: CASSLDSGESLGANEKLFF. In DNA form, the CDR3 reads TGTGCCAGCAGCTTAGACTCAGGAGAGTCCCTGGGAGCTAATGAAAAACTGTTTTTT.

This rearrangement joins TRBV5-1 to TRBJ2-5, with a tentative D call TRBD1 (5 bases). V was trimmed by 4 bases and J by 1 base, leaving 11 bases between them. This CDR3 spans 14 amino acids. CDR1 and CDR2 (germline): SGHRS, YFSETQ. This chain's CDR3 is CASSQLQAQETQYF. CDR3 coding DNA: TGCGCCAGCAGCCAATTACAGGCCCAAGAGACCCAGTACTTC.

The V and J genes are TRBV6-4 and TRBJ2-1; 8 nucleotides agree with TRBD2. This CDR3 comprises 15 residues. With 3 bases clipped from V and 8 bases from J, the junction kept 9 bases outside the gene matches. Germline CDR1 MRHNA, CDR2 SNTAGT. CDR3 DNA sequence: TGTGCCAGCAGTGAAAGCGGGGGCGTAACTTATGAGCAGTTCTTC. Its protein product is CASSESGGVTYEQFF.

The gene calls are TRBV9 and TRBJ1-2; D uncertain. Germline V gene sequence: CDR1 SGDLS, CDR2 YYNGEE. CDR3 length equals 12 residues. Trimming shortened V by 4 bases and J by 7 bases, and 11 bases separated the two germline ends. The CDR3 spells CASSSQAGGYTF. DNA of the CDR3: TGTGCCAGCAGCTCTCAGGCTGGTGGCTACACCTTC.